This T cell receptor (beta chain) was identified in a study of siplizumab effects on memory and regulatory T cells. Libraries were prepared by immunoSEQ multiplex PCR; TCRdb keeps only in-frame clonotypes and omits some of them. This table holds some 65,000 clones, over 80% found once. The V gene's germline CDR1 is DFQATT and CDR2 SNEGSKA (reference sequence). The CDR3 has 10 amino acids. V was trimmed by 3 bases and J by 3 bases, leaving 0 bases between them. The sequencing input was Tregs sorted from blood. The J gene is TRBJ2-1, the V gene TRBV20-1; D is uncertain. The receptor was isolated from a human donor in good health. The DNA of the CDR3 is TGCAGTGCTAGCTACAATGAGCAGTTCTTC. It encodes CSASYNEQFF.